Described below is a single TCR beta chain sequence and its context. Antigen specificity is unknown. These data belong to a study of T cell clones after liver transplantation. For the study at large: Liver transplant recipients had immunosuppression withdrawal attempted within 2 years. A pre-transplant mixed lymphocyte reaction with TCRbeta sequencing defined graft-donor-reactive clones followed in post-transplant blood. Regarding the study as a whole: Graft donor-reactive T cells possibly entered the graft instead of undergoing deletion.

V was clipped by 8 bases and J by 2 bases, with 19 bases between them. The CDR3 is 15 residues long. CDR1 MNHEY and CDR2 SMNVEV come from the germline V gene (reference sequence). Sequenced by immunoSEQ multiplex PCR; TCRdb stores in-frame clones only, minus some. Here the sample spans over 70,000 clones, about four fifths being singletons. Sequenced material: CD4+ T cells from blood, taken 12 months after liver transplant. The chain combines TRBV27 with TRBJ2-7; D might be TRBD2 (6 bases). The origin of this receptor is a human patient who received a liver transplant. Some of the T cells might come from the graft donor. CDR3 DNA: TGTGCCAGCTCAAGCCCCGGGACTCCTCCCTACGAGCAGTACTTC. Its protein is CASSSPGTPPYEQYF.